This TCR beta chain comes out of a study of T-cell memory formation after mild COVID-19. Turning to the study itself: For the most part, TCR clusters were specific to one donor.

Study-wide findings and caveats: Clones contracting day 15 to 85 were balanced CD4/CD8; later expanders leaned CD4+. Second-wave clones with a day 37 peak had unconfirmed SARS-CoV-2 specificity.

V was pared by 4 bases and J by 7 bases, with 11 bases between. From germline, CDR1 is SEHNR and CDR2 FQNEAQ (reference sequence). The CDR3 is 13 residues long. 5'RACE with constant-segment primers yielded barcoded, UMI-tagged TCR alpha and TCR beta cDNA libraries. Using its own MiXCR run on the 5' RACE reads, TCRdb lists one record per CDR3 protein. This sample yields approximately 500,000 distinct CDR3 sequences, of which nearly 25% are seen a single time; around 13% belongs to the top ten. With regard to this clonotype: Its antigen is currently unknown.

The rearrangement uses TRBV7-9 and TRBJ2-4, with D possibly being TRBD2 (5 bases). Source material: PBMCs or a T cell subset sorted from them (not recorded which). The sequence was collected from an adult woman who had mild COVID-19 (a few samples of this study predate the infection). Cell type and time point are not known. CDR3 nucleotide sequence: TGTGCCAGCAGCTACGTGGGAGTCAACATTCAGTACTTC. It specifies CASSYVGVNIQYF. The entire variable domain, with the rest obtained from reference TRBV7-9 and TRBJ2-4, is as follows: DTGVSQNPRHKITKRGQNVTFRCDPISEHNRLYWYRQTLGQGPEFLTYFQNEAQLEKSRLLSDRFSAERPKGSFSTLEIQRTEQGDSAMYLCASSYVGVNIQYFGAGTRLSVL.